The 19 T cell receptor beta chains given below trace back to one sample, sequenced in a study of Graves' ophthalmopathy and Graves' hyperthyroidism. TCR beta CDR3 amplification used RNA transcripts. Amplification began with first-round RT-PCR using HTBI primers, then second-round multiplex PCR was performed. TCRdb called the multiplex PCR reads again in MiXCR, with one record for every CDR3 protein. The data hold 350,000 to 400,000 distinct CDR3 sequences, with around 17% observed a single time. The sample taken for sequencing was peripheral blood. The source is a woman younger than 35 with Graves' ophthalmopathy.

This clonotype was recorded at least ten times. The CDR3 is CASSGPGDYTF. The CDR3 DNA reads as TGTGCCAGCAGTGGACCGGGGGACTACACCTTC. The V call is TRBV6-1, the J call TRBJ1-2, with a weak D call TRBD1 (5 bases). The CDR3 runs 11 residues. From germline, CDR1 is MNHNS and CDR2 SASEGT. Trimming removed 4 bases at V and 10 bases at J, with 10 bases between.

This clonotype showed up many times. The chain is built from TRBV7-2 and TRBJ1-6, with 7 bases aligning to TRBD1. Looked up from germline, CDR1 is SGHTA and CDR2 is FQGNSA. The length of the CDR3 is 15 residues. V was clipped by 5 bases and J by 7 bases; unmatched bases: 8. The CDR3, as DNA: TGTGCCAGCAGCCTTACGGCAGGGGGGAATTCACCCCTCCACTTT. It translates to CASSLTAGGNSPLHF.

Ten or more counts support this clonotype. V usage is TRBV28 and J usage is TRBJ1-1; weak D call: TRBD1 (6 bases). Trimming stripped 5 bases from V and 4 bases from J, with 20 bases between. CDR3 size: 16 residues. Germline V gives CDR1 MDHEN, CDR2 SYDVKM. The CDR3 region is CASSTPIRGDSTEAFF. DNA of the CDR3: TGTGCCAGCAGTACACCAATCAGGGGAGATAGCACTGAAGCTTTCTTT.

This clonotype has a count of ten or more. The V call is TRBV20-1, the J call TRBJ2-7; D uncertain. Trimming removed 2 bases at V and 3 bases at J, with 14 bases between. There are 14 residues in the CDR3. Germline CDR1 and CDR2: DFQATT and SNEGSKA (reference sequence). CDR3 sequence reads: CSARRFLANYEQYF. CDR3 nucleotide sequence: TGCAGTGCTAGAAGGTTCCTGGCAAACTACGAGCAGTACTTC.

This clonotype came up many times. J is TRBJ2-2 and V is TRBV12-3 or TRBV12-4; D possibly corresponds to TRBD1 (6 bases). The CDR3 loop spans 16 amino acids. Deletions cut 5 bases from V and 4 bases from J, with 17 bases between. This CDR3 is CASSPRDNFATGELFF. CDR3 DNA: TGTGCCAGCAGTCCTCGGGACAATTTCGCCACCGGGGAGCTGTTTTTT.

This clonotype was seen at least ten times. The chain uses TRBV6-5 and TRBJ2-7; weak D call: TRBD1 (6 bases). V lost 2 bases to trimming and J lost 3 bases, with 8 bases between them. CDR1 MNHEY and CDR2 SVGAGI come from the germline V gene. The CDR3 covers 13 residues. CDR3 in amino acids: CASSYQQGYEQYF. The CDR3 region has the DNA TGTGCCAGCAGTTACCAACAGGGCTACGAGCAGTACTTC.

This clonotype has ten or more counts. Since a much larger clone is just one base distant, this may be a read error. The rearrangement links TRBV28 to TRBJ1-6, with 9 bases matching TRBD1. Germline V gives CDR1 MDHEN, CDR2 SYDVKM. V gave up 2 bases and J gave up 11 bases; unmatched junction bases: 10. The CDR3 spans 16 residues. In DNA, the CDR3 is TGTGCCAGCAGTTTAGGGACAGGGAGAGGAAATCCACCCCTCCACTTT. Protein sequence: CASSLGTGRGNPPLHF.

The chain links TRBV6-2 or TRBV6-3 to TRBJ1-1; D remains unclear. Germline CDR1 is MNHEY and CDR2 is SVGEGT. V was cut by 6 bases and J by 10 bases, with 15 bases left in between. The CDR3 extends over 12 amino acids. The CDR3 DNA is TGTGCCAGCAGCGCCGCAGGTTACGGAGCTTTCTTT. Its translation is CASSAAGYGAFF.

This clonotype was seen many times. This sequence joins TRBV6-4 and TRBJ2-7; 7 nucleotides align to TRBD1. The V gene's germline CDR1 is MRHNA and CDR2 SNTAGT. The V segment lost 6 bases and the J segment 0 bases; nucleotides outside the gene matches: 17. The CDR3 loop spans 18 amino acids. The CDR3 DNA reads TGTGCCAGCAGCTCCAGGGGGTCGGGGTCGGGCGGCTCCTACGAGCAGTACTTC. Protein sequence: CASSSRGSGSGGSYEQYF.

There are many counts of this clonotype. The V gene is TRBV6-5, the J gene TRBJ2-4; D perhaps matches TRBD2 (6 bases). Per germline, CDR1 MNHEY and CDR2 SVGAGI. CDR3 length: 16 amino acids. V was shortened by 11 bases and J by 3 bases, with 23 bases between the two germline ends. The CDR3 sequence: CAGSDPDVGGKNIQYF. The DNA of the CDR3 is TGTGCCGGCTCGGATCCGGACGTCGGGGGCAAAAACATTCAGTACTTC.

The table lists this clonotype with many counts. V usage is TRBV6-1 and J usage is TRBJ2-7; maybe TRBD1 (7 bases). This CDR3 is 13 amino acids long. CDR1 and CDR2 (germline): MNHNS, SASEGT. The V end lost 6 bases, the J end lost 2 bases, and 11 bases lay between the germline ends. CDR3 DNA: TGTGCCAGCAGGCCCAGGGGGGCCTACGAGCAGTACTTC. Protein sequence: CASRPRGAYEQYF.

The sample holds many counts of this clonotype. The chain carries TRBV2 and TRBJ1-5, with a tentative D call TRBD1 (6 bases). The CDR3 runs 14 residues. Between the trimmed V and J ends, which lost 5 bases and 8 bases, there was a span of 16 bases. Per germline, CDR1 SNHLY and CDR2 FYNNEI. Here the CDR3 reads CASSRGAGREPQHF. The CDR3 coding sequence is TGTGCCAGCAGTAGGGGGGCCGGGAGGGAGCCCCAGCATTTT.

This clonotype was observed many times. The chain recombines TRBV2 with TRBJ2-7; D is unresolved. Trimming left V 7 bases short and J 1 base short, with 20 bases between. This CDR3 has 16 residues. Looked up from germline, CDR1 is SNHLY and CDR2 is FYNNEI. The CDR3 protein is CASIPRPPPSSYEQYF. The CDR3 bases are TGTGCCAGCATCCCGAGGCCCCCCCCGTCTTCCTACGAGCAGTACTTC.

Ten or more counts support this clonotype. For the CDR3, the DNA is TGTGCCAGCAGCCCCTTGCCCAGCTGGGACAGCTCAATCGGAAACTACACCTTC. Translated: CASSPLPSWDSSIGNYTF. The chain carries TRBV13 and TRBJ1-2; 7 bases agree with TRBD1. The CDR3 sequence is 18 residues long. V lost 5 bases, J lost 10 bases, and 25 bases stayed unmatched. From germline, CDR1 is PRHDT and CDR2 FYEKMQ (reference sequence).

In its sample, this clonotype was seen many times. The genes are TRBV28 and TRBJ2-7, with 10 bases matching TRBD1. The CDR3 contains 15 residues. Germline V gene sequence: CDR1 MDHEN, CDR2 SYDVKM. V lost 2 bases and J lost 2; bases outside the gene matches: 3. CDR3 nucleotide sequence: TGTGCCAGCAGTTTACTGGGACAGGGGACCTACGAGCAGTACTTC. Encoded protein: CASSLLGQGTYEQYF.

This clonotype appeared many times. The chain joins TRBV2 to TRBJ2-2, with 12 positions matching TRBD2. V lost 6 bases and J lost 3; bases outside the gene matches: 5. Germline CDR1 SNHLY, CDR2 FYNNEI. There are 16 residues in the CDR3. The CDR3, as DNA: TGTGCCAGCAGCGCCACTAGCGGGGGGTACACCGGGGAGCTGTTTTTT. Encoded protein: CASSATSGGYTGELFF.

The CDR3 loop is CAWSMGTEYGYTF. CDR3 nucleotides: TGTGCCTGGAGTATGGGGACGGAATATGGCTACACCTTC. The chain is built from TRBV30 and TRBJ1-2; D might be TRBD1 (5 bases). The CDR3 is 13 amino acids. The V gene's germline CDR1 is GTSNPN and CDR2 SVGIG (reference sequence). V was pared by 2 bases and J by 5 bases, with 12 bases between.

This clonotype was seen repeatedly, ten times or more. The rearrangement links TRBV2 to TRBJ1-1; 9 bases match TRBD1. The CDR3 contains 14 residues. CDR1 SNHLY and CDR2 FYNNEI come from the germline V gene. Germline trimming cut 5 bases from V and 4 bases from J; bases unmatched to any gene: 5. The chain's CDR3 is CASSPGTGFTEAFF. CDR3 DNA sequence: TGTGCCAGCAGTCCCGGGACAGGGTTCACTGAAGCTTTCTTT.

This clonotype has ten or more counts. The chain employs TRBV6-1 and TRBJ1-6; tentative D call: TRBD1 (5 bases). This CDR3 is 16 amino acids long. Germline values: CDR1 MNHNS, CDR2 SASEGT. The V end was cut by 1 base, the J end by 9 bases, with 16 bases between. CDR3 DNA sequence: TGTGCCAGCAGTGAAGTTGGACATCTTCCAAGTTCACCCCTCCACTTT. It encodes CASSEVGHLPSSPLHF.